This T cell receptor (beta chain) was sequenced for a study of T cells in Graves' hyperthyroidism and ophthalmopathy. Graves' hyperthyroidism was deemed stable given no ophthalmopathy progression within 18 months. The PBMCs had their origin in roughly 10 ml of fresh peripheral blood. What was amplified from RNA transcripts were TCR beta CDR3 regions. HTBI primers were the set used in a first-round RT-PCR of the TCR CDR3. TCRdb reprocessed the multiplex PCR reads via MiXCR and lists one record per CDR3 protein. The sample carries roughly 720,000 distinct CDR3 sequences, 17% recorded once. Germline assignment: CDR1 LNHDA and CDR2 SQIVND (reference sequence). The length of the CDR3 is 16 residues. V dropped 1 base and J dropped 0; count of bases not matched to a gene: 3. Study results and caveats: The blood repertoire included most of the expanded thyroid clonotypes above 0.001. Ophthalmopathy and stable hyperthyroidism were told apart by a 13 V-J model.

Comment on this clonotype: Its antigen is unidentified.

The material sequenced was blood. This chain connects TRBV19 to TRBJ2-3; 8 nucleotides match TRBD2. This receptor was taken from a man aged 50-60 years with Graves' hyperthyroidism. CDR3 DNA: TGTGCCAGTAGTATAGTTCCGGGAGGGAGCACAGATACGCAGTATTTT. Encoded protein: CASSIVPGGSTDTQYF.